Described below is a single TCR beta chain sequence and its context. Its cognate antigen has yet to be identified. Per-nucleotide qualities are absent, and no much larger clonotype sits a single base away. The germline V gene specifies SNHLY as CDR1 and FYNNEI as CDR2. A distance of 9 bases separates the germline ends of V and J, which lose 3 bases and 0 bases respectively. The CDR3, cysteine through phenylalanine, is 16 amino acids long. Only the CDR3 DNA is retained, 48 bases long and in frame from the first base. Receptors were amplified or captured by the immunoSEQ multiplex PCR assay. For the multiplex PCR, a mixture combining 60 forward primers for TCR Vbeta segments and 13 reverse primers for TCR Jbeta segments was used. Amplification of the CDR3 region of rearranged TCR beta genes was performed with a multiplex PCR assay on genomic DNA. Amplified TCR beta libraries were sequenced as 87-base-pair reads on the Illumina HiSeq System. The original methods were these. A later analysis tallied about 77 million unique TCR beta chains across the 600 to 700 repertoires, and about 12 million of those chains were shared by two or more donors. To remove PCR and sequencing errors, raw reads were error-corrected and collapsed into unique sequences using a nearest-neighbor algorithm that merged closely related sequences. To assign V, D and J gene segments, CDR3 sequences were aligned to IMGT reference sequences. For a sequence to be retained, a match of at least six nucleotides was required to both a V gene segment and a J gene segment. Rearrangements were classified as productive when the CDR3 lacked stop codons and remained in frame with V and J, and all other rearrangements were classified as non-productive. CDR3 was defined according to IMGT convention as the region running from the second conserved V-encoded cysteine to the conserved J-encoded phenylalanine. The earlier analysis of some 600 of the donors excluded sequences that lacked an unambiguous match to a single V gene segment. In an earlier analysis of a few hundred of the donors, a V segment was called functional when productive rearrangements were above 56.7%, and segregating when the standard deviation between donors exceeded 5%. A statistical classification framework was built for diagnosing cytomegalovirus status from the catalog of TCR beta chain sequences. In a later analysis, TCR nucleotide sequences were compared against IMGT/GENE-DB human TR gene sequences so that V and J genes could be assigned. Using the TCRdist pipeline, a later analysis assigned CDR3 sequences along with most-parsimonious VDJ recombination scenarios. In a later analysis, each TCR beta chain was defined by its CDR3 amino acid sequence together with its V-gene family, and reads without a unique V-gene family were excluded. To address suspected cross-contamination and a sequencing artifact, a later analysis removed some 620 highly shared, low-generation-probability nucleotide sequences. In a later analysis, a clonal expansion index was calculated for each public chain from normalized within-repertoire ranks of inferred template counts. In a later analysis, generation probabilities were computed using a VDJ recombination model fitted to out-of-frame rearrangements, and the results were checked against IGoR. In a later analysis, hypergeometric tests were used to score TCR-TCR, TCR-HLA and TCR-CMV co-occurrence, with a repertoire-size bias correction applied to TCR pairs. To estimate false discovery rates, a later analysis permuted the HLA or CMV assignments 20 times. In a later analysis, co-occurring TCRs were grouped with DBSCAN, and TCRdist sequence similarity was added when clustering was performed within HLA-allele-positive subsets. Co-occurrence clustering excluded repertoires with fewer than 30,000 or more than 120,000 public chains, plus five with anomalous nucleotide sharing. In TCRdb, the immuneACCESS table is reduced to in-frame sequences with V and J assigned. These tables do not hold every clone; where another copy was compared, an unresolved V gene accounts for under half, and the others remain unexplained. V, J and clone size were drawn from that table, and D and trimming were deduced from the DNA. The sample includes about 130,000 clones, with approximately 83% observed a single time. In total, the top ten clones hold around 3.2% of the sample.

The sample belongs to a study of cytomegalovirus exposure and HLA in healthy donors (dated 2017 in TCRdb). Regarding the research as a whole: An earlier analysis of some 600 of the donors reported roughly 300 Gb of sequence data and some 110 million unique TCR beta sequences obtained from approximately 180 million T cells. An early release that covered several hundred HLA-typed donors contained 300 to 350 gigabases of sequencing data and 85 million to 100 million unique TCR sequences. Among the roughly 400 genotyped donors, about 83% belonged to the genetic ancestry cluster associated with self-reported Caucasian donors. The aim of the study was to test whether cataloging public T cell receptors could identify signatures of past pathogen exposure. The study profiled the T cell repertoires of about 640 subjects by immunosequencing and related them to cytomegalovirus serostatus. Besides the first cohort of under 700 subjects, a separate validation cohort made up of roughly 120 different subjects was used. To predict cytomegalovirus infection status, the study brought together high-throughput TCR immunosequencing, statistical association of individual TCRs with disease status, and machine learning. To study patterns of TCR occurrence, a later analysis re-analyzed previously published TCR beta repertoires from 650 to 750 donors and added high-resolution HLA genotyping. Rather than drawing on any new phenotypic data, the later analysis identified candidate immune exposures from TCR beta sequences and the way those sequences occurred across donors. In an earlier analysis of about 590 of the donors, high-throughput TCR beta sequencing was used to judge whether each TCR beta V gene segment behaved as functional or pseudogenic. Donor age, sex, ethnicity and CMV serostatus were collected together with the repertoire data. A later genetic analysis took genome-wide SNP genotypes for about 60% of the roughly 670 donors and used that subset as a discovery cohort. Every repertoire in the discovery cohort had been generated on one and the same sequencing platform. Class I and class II HLA loci were covered by the typing at four-digit resolution. Typing coverage differed by locus: A, B, C, DRB1 and DQB1 were typed in roughly 629-630 donors, DQA1 in approximately 520, DPA1 in roughly 590, and DPB1 in 400 to 490. Four to six DR-DQ haplotypes were handled as single units for association and clustering, since linkage in the cohort was strong. On average, 235,054 unique TCR beta nucleotide sequences were sequenced per donor among some 430 genotyped donors of the cohort, with 15% to 20% of those sequences being non-productive.

The cohort comprised several hundred healthy bone marrow donors. At the time of sampling, all cohort members were nominally healthy, though unrecorded immune exposures were likely present. The donor tested CMV seronegative and was one of the 352 seronegative cohort members. Each donor provided a peripheral blood sample, and peripheral blood mononuclear cells were used for TCR beta sequencing. The Qiagen DNeasy Blood Extraction Kit was used to extract genomic DNA from the blood cell samples. What the research found in general, with its limitations: Immune exposure information for the cohort was limited to CMV serostatus. In vitro tests confirmed that a few of the cytomegalovirus-associated TCR beta chains recognize cytomegalovirus antigens. Presence/absence analyses assumed roughly uniform sequencing depth across donors, an assumption that may not hold. Correlated functional status among segregating V segments might reflect linkage disequilibrium, but an unknown experimental factor could not be ruled out. In an earlier analysis of around 600 of the donors, most TCR beta V segments were observed in productive rearrangements about 87% or about 30% of the time, broadly matching IMGT annotations. A later analysis found that TCR association rates varied across HLA loci, with DRB1 alleles showing the most associated TCRs and HLA-C alleles the fewest. In a later analysis, HLA-associated TCR beta chains were found to be more clonally expanded and to have lower generation probabilities than equally common non-associated chains. This cohort had only TCR beta chains sequenced, and the lack of alpha or paired-chain data limited which features could be detected. In a later analysis, several top co-occurrence clusters were reported to appear linked to parvovirus B19, influenza, CMV and Epstein-Barr virus. According to the authors, the approach could potentially be generalized to other disease states and immunological phenotypes. Compared with the 666-donor mean, donors in an Asian-associated ancestry cluster had fewer N-insertions in productive TCRs, according to a later genetic analysis. While some public TCRs were present in many individuals, most TCR sequences turned up only very rarely across donors. Around 16 rarely observed V segments, including chromosome 9 orphons, were excluded from the earlier analysis of approximately 500 of the donors because counts were too low. When HLA alleles, especially DR and DQ, strongly co-occurred, TCR associations were difficult to assign to individual alleles. At a false discovery rate of 0.05, a later analysis linked 16,000 or so TCR beta sequences to specific HLA alleles. An association between a missense DCLRE1C variant and V-gene and J-gene trimming of TCR beta chains was found in a later genetic analysis and replicated in an independent cohort. Most CMV-associated TCR beta chains appeared to be HLA-restricted in a later analysis, and the HLA associations seemed to be driven largely by CMV exposure. Some IMGT-functional V segments, including TRBV6-2 and TRBV6-3, could not be told apart with the 87-base-pair reads, so those segments were excluded. A cluster of highly shared sequence variants was judged likely to represent a technical artifact of the sequencing pipeline. The study listed approximately 150 TCR beta chains as associated with cytomegalovirus. A further reported finding was that TCR beta sequences accurately predicted the HLA-A and HLA-B alleles for most subjects in the first cohort. Because some donors lacked HLA typing at each locus, the association tests relied only on the typed subset. In both the original and validation cohorts, the classifier was reported to diagnose cytomegalovirus status with high specificity and sensitivity.

This receptor was obtained from a man aged 35 to 55 in good health and CMV-seronegative. Material: PBMCs. Rearrangement joined TRBV2 to TRBJ2-6; the best D guess is TRBD1, with 5 bases matching. This receptor carries the CDR3 CASSDGAVSGANVLTF. The DNA is TGTGCCAGCAGTGATGGGGCAGTCTCTGGGGCCAACGTCCTGACTTTC.